This T cell receptor beta chain was sequenced during a study of control samples from healthy donors and cancer patients. Germline V gene sequence: CDR1 ENHRY, CDR2 SYGVKD. The CDR3 runs to 14 residues. V shed 6 bases and J shed 4 bases, with 12 bases lying between them. The protocol was immunoSEQ multiplex PCR, while the TCRdb copy is restricted to in-frame clones and leaves out a portion. The data hold around 19,000 clones, with about four fifths observed a single time. This clone was detected only a few times. The rearrangement joins TRBV10-3 to TRBJ2-2; possible D gene TRBD1, 6 bases. The sequenced sample consisted of PBMCs. This receptor was identified in an older man with head and neck cancer. Here the CDR3 DNA reads TGTGCCATCAGACAGGGTCCCACCACCGGGGAGCTGTTTTTT. Its protein product is CAIRQGPTTGELFF.